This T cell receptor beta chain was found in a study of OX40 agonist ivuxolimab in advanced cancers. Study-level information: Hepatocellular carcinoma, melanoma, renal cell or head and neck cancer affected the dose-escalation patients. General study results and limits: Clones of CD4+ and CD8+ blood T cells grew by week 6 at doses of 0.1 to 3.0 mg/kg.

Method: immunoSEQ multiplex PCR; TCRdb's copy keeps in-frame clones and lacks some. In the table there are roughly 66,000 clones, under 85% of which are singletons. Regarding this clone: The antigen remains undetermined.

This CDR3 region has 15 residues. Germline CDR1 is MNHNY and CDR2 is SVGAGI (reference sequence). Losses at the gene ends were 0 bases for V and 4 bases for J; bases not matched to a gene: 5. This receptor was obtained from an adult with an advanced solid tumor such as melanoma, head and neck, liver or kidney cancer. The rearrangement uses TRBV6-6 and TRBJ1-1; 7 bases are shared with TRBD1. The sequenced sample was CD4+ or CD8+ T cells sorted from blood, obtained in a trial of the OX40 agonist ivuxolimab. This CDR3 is CASSYSTGSVTEAFF. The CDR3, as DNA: TGTGCCAGCAGTTACTCGACAGGGTCCGTCACTGAAGCTTTCTTT.